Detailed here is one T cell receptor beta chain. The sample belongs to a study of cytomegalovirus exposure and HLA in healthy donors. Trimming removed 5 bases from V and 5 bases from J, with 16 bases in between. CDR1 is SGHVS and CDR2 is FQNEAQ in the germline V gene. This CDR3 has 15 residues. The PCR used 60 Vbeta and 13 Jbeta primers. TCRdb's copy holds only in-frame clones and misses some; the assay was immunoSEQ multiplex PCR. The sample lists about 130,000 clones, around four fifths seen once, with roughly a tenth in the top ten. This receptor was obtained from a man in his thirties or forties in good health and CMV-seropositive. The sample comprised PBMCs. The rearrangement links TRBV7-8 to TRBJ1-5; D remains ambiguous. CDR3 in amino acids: CASSQGLGGDQPQHF. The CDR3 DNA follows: TGTGCCAGCAGCCAAGGACTGGGCGGTGATCAGCCCCAGCATTTT.